This TCR beta chain was sequenced in a study of T cell repertoires in cytomegalovirus infection. To note about this clonotype: Its antigen is still unknown.

Each CDR3 protein gets one entry after TCRdb re-called the reads with MiXCR. The sample yields roughly 570,000 distinct CDR3 sequences, roughly 43% seen once. The CDR3 is made up of 17 amino acids. The V end lost 7 bases, the J end lost 1 base, and 19 bases lay between the germline ends. The germline V gene encodes CDR1 MNHNS and CDR2 SASEGT. Sequenced material: cultured PBMCs, taken from culture after CMV antigen stimulation. This chain uses TRBV6-1 with TRBJ2-2, with a weak D call TRBD2 (7 bases). The source is a human donor in good health (CMV status not recorded). Some clones in this sample may be carry-over from other donors' samples. The CDR3 DNA reads as TGTGCCAGCACCGACAGGTCTGGGGGGGAGAACACCGGGGAGCTGTTTTTT. The encoded protein is CASTDRSGGENTGELFF.